This TCR beta chain was recovered during a study of shared clonotypes between healthy human individuals (dated by TCRdb to the early 2020s). For the wider study: The cohort comprised a couple of women and a few men aged 18 to 49 years. Per donor, three plates each were used for CD4 naive and CD4 memory, two for CD8 naive, and one for CD8 memory. The study deeply sequenced blood TCR repertoires of several healthy adults to estimate repertoire size and the extent of clonotype sharing between individuals. Libraries were prepared and TCR repertoires were sequenced by different laboratories using diverse techniques, in order to increase sequencing depth and limit assay-specific biases. Per donor, leukapheresis produced somewhere between about 0.94 and 8.9 billion PBMCs.

Broad study findings and their caveats: Pairwise subsampling led to the expectation that sequencing depth would affect the degree of clonotype sharing among donors. Compared with non-shared clonotypes, the clonotypes found in all four sorted-subset donors had higher generation probabilities. Sampling was restricted to blood, and TCR repertoires in tissues likely differ from the TCR repertoires found in blood. Sharing across several donors was observed for roughly 5.4% of naive CD4, 3% to 3.5% of naive CD8, 2% to 2.5% of memory CD4, and around 0.42% of memory CD8 clonotypes. Because the study included only a small number of donors, the genetic and exposure-history diversity represented was limited. Naive subsets generally had larger estimated clonotype richness than memory subsets did. Rarefaction of sorted-subset datasets indicated incomplete sequencing despite the large sequencing depth.

TCR CDR3 regions were amplified from genomic DNA by multiplex PCR using the deep immunoSEQ assay. For each cell subset, the extracted genomic DNA was distributed evenly across all wells of several immunoSEQ 96-well plates, and each plate served as one replicate. Each replicate PCR for sorted subsets received 200 ng genomic DNA, equal to roughly 29,000 T cell genomes. Purified libraries were quantified with a Qubit 3.0 fluorometer, sized on a Bioanalyzer 2100, and re-quantified with the KAPA Library Quantification kit. Every immunoSEQ 96-well plate was sequenced on a separate single-read 150-cycle Illumina NextSeq 550 flow cell. The original pipeline was this. Because the immunoSEQ output held only junctional sequences and lacked quality scores, the filtering could not match the filtering applied to full-length reads. To assign V/J genes and CDR3, sequences were annotated using PyIR, a Python wrapper for IgBLAST v1.9, with IMGT germline references. Reads were filtered out if the reads had weak V/J assignments (E-value above 1e-6), no CDR3, stop codons, out-of-frame junctions, or ambiguous translated residues. V3J clonotypes were defined as sequences sharing an identical inferred V gene, J gene, and CDR3 amino acid sequence. To compute the percentage overlap between repertoires, the number of shared unique clonotypes was divided by the size of the smaller repertoire. RTK rarefaction, the Chao1 estimator, and Recon v2.1 estimates of unobserved clonotypes were used to assess repertoire richness. Generation probabilities for all TCRbeta clonotypes obtained by the gDNA method from a handful of donors were computed using OLGA. TCRdb limited this immuneACCESS table to in-frame rearrangements with V and J called. A share of clones is missing; checked studies link under half to unresolved V genes, and the rest is unexplained. V, J and clone size are taken as reported in that table, and D and trimming were inferred from the DNA itself. The sample contains around 2,100,000 clones, approximately 94% of them found a single time. 0.95% to 1.5% of the sample is taken by the ten largest.

The CDR3 has 11 amino acids, counting the end cysteine and phenylalanine. Only the CDR3 DNA is retained, 33 bases long and in frame from the first base. CDR1 is given as LNHDA and CDR2 as SQIVND, both from the germline V gene (reference sequence). The V and J ends are trimmed by 8 bases and 1 base, leaving 6 bases between them. CD8 naive samples were CD45RO-negative cells positively selected for CCR7, giving a CD45RA+CCR7+ population that excluded TemRA cells. Healthy HIV-negative adults with no recently reported acute infections or vaccinations were included as donors. Only Caucasian adults living in Nashville, Tennessee, USA were represented among the donors. Blood was obtained by leukapheresis, after which PBMCs were separated by Ficoll-Histopaque density gradient centrifugation and cryopreserved in liquid nitrogen vapor phase. Purity and quantity of every magnetically sorted T cell population were checked by analytical flow cytometry. From each sorted fraction, genomic DNA was isolated and quantified by UV absorbance on a Nanodrop 2000c.

Regarding this clone: This receptor's antigen is unknown. Per-base qualities were not stored, and no clone one base away is much larger.

The sequence is built from TRBV19 and TRBJ2-7; the D gene identity is not certain. The TCR was taken from a man younger than 30 in good health. The sequenced sample was naive CD8+ T cells sorted from blood. The intended sense of this specimen's cell subset or site label: CD45RA+CCR7+. The sequence in DNA is TGTGCCAGTGGGAATTCCTACGAGCAGTACTTC. It specifies CASGNSYEQYF.